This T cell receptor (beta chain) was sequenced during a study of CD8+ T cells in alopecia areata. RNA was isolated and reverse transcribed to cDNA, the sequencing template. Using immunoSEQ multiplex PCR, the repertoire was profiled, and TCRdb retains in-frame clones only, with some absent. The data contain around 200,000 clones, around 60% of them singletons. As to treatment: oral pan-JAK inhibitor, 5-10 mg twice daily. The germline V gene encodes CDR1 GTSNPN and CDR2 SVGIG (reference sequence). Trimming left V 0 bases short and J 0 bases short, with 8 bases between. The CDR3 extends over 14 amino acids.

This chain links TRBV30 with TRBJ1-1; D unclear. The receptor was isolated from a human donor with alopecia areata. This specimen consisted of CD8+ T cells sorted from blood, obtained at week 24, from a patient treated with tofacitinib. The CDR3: CAWSVRALNTEAFF. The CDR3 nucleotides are TGTGCCTGGAGTGTACGGGCCTTGAACACTGAAGCTTTCTTT.